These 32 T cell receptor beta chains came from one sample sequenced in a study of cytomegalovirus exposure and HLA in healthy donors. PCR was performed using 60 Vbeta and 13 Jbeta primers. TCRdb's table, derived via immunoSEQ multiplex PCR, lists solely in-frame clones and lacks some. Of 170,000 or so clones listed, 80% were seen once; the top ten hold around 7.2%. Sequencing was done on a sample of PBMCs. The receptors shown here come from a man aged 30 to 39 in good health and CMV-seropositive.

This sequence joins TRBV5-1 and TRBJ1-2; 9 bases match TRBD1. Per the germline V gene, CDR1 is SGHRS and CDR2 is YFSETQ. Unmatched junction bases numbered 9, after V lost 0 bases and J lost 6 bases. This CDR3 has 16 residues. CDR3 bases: TGCGCCAGCAGCTTGGAAGGGACAGGGTTTGAGAATGGCTACACCTTC. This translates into CASSLEGTGFENGYTF.

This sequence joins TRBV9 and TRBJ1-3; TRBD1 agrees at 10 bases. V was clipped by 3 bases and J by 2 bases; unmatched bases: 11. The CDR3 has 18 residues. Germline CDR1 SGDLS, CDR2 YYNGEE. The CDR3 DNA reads TGTGCCAGCAGCGACCCGACAGGGGGCGCGTCCCCTGGAAACACCATATATTTT. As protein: CASSDPTGGASPGNTIYF. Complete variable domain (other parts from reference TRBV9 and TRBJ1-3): DSGVTQTPKHLITATGQRVTLRCSPRSGDLSVYWYQQSLDQGLQFLIQYYNGEERAKGNILERFSAQQFPDLHSELNLSSLELGDSALYFCASSDPTGGASPGNTIYFGEGSWLTVV.

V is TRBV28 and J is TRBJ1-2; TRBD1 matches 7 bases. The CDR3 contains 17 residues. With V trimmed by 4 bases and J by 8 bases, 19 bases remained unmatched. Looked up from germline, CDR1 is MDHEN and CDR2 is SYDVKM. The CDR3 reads CASSSRTGPAIRRGYTF. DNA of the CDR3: TGTGCCAGCAGTTCCCGGACAGGTCCCGCTATCCGACGCGGCTACACCTTC.

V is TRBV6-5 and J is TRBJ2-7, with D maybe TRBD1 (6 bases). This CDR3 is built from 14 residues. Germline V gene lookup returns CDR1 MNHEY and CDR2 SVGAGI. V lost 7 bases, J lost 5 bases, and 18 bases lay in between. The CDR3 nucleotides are TGTGCCAGCACTCCGGACAGTCGTGGGGACGAGCAGTACTTC. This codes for CASTPDSRGDEQYF.

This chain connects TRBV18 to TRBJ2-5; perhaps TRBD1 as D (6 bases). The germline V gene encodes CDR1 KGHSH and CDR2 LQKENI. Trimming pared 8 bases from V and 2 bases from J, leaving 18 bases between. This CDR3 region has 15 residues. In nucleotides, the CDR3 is TGTGCCAGCGAGACTGGGGCAGGGGTTCAAGAGACCCAGTACTTC. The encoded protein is CASETGAGVQETQYF.

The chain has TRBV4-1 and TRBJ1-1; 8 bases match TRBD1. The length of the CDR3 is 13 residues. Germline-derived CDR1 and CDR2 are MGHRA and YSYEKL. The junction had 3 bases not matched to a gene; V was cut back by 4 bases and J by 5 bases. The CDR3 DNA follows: TGCGCCAGCAGCCGCGACAGGGGAACTGAAGCTTTCTTT. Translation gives CASSRDRGTEAFF.

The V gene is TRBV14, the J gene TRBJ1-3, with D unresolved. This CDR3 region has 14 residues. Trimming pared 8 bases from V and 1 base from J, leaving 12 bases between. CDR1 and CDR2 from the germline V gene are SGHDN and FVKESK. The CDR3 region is CASAPRVSGNTIYF. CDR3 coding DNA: TGTGCCAGCGCACCTCGGGTTTCTGGAAACACCATATATTTT. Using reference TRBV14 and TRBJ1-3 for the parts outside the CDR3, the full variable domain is EAGVTQFPSHSVIEKGQTVTLRCDPISGHDNLYWYRRVMGKEIKFLLHFVKESKQDESGMPNNRFLAERTGGTYSTLKVQPAELEDSGVYFCASAPRVSGNTIYFGEGSWLTVV.

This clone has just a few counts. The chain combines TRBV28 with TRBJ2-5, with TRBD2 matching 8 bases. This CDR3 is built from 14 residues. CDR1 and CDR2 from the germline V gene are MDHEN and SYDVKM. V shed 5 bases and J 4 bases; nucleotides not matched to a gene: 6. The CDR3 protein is CASSIIAGTETQYF. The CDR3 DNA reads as TGTGCCAGCAGTATAATAGCGGGAACAGAGACCCAGTACTTC.

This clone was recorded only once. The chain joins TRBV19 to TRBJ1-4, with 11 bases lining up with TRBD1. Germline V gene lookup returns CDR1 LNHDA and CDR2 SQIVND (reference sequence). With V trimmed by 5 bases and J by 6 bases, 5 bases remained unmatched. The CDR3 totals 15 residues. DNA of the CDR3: TGTGCCAGTAGTGGAAGGACAGGGGGCGATGAAAAACTGTTTTTT. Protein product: CASSGRTGGDEKLFF.

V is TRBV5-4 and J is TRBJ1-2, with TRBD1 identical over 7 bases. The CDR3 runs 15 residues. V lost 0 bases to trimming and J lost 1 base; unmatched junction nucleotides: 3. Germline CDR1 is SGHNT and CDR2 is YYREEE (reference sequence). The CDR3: CASSLGGDSNYGYTF. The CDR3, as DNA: TGTGCCAGCAGCTTGGGGGGGGACAGTAACTATGGCTACACCTTC. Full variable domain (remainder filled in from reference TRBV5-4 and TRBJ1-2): ETGVTQSPTHLIKTRGQQVTLRCSSQSGHNTVSWYQQALGQGPQFIFQYYREEENGRGNFPPRFSGLQFPNYSSELNVNALELDDSALYLCASSLGGDSNYGYTFGSGTRLTVV.

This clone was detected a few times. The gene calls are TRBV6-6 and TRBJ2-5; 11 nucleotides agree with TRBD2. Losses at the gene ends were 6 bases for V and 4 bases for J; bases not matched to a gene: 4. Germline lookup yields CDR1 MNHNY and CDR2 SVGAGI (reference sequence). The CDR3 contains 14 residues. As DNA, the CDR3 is TGTGCCAGCAGGCGAACTAGCGGGGGAGAGACCCAGTACTTC. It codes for CASRRTSGGETQYF.

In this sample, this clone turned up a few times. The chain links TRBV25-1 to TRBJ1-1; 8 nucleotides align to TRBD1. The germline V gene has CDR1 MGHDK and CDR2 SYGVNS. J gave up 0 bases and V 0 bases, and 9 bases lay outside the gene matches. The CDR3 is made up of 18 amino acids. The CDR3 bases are TGTGCCAGCAGTGAATATGGGAACCGGGACAGGATGAACACTGAAGCTTTCTTT. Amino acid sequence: CASSEYGNRDRMNTEAFF.

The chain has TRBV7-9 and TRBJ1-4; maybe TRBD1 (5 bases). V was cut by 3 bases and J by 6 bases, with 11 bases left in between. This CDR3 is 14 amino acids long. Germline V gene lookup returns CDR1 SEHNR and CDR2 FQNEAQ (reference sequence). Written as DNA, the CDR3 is TGTGCCAGCAGCTTGGTCAGGGTGGATGAAAAACTGTTTTTT. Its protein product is CASSLVRVDEKLFF. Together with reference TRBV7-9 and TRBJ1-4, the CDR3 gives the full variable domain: DTGVSQNPRHKITKRGQNVTFRCDPISEHNRLYWYRQTLGQGPEFLTYFQNEAQLEKSRLLSDRFSAERPKGSFSTLEIQRTEQGDSAMYLCASSLVRVDEKLFFGSGTQLSVL.

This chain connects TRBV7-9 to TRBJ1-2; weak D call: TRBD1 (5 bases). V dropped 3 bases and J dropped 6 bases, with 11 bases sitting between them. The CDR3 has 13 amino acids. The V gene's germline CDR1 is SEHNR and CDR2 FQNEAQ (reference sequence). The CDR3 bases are TGTGCCAGCAGCTTTGTTTTAGGGGATGGCTACACCTTC. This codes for CASSFVLGDGYTF.

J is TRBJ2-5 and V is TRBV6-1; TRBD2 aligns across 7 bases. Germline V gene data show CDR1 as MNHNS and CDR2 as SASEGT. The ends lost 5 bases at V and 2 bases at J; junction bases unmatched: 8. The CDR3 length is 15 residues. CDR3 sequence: CASSRARGIQETQYF. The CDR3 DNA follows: TGTGCCAGCAGTAGGGCGCGGGGGATTCAAGAGACCCAGTACTTC.

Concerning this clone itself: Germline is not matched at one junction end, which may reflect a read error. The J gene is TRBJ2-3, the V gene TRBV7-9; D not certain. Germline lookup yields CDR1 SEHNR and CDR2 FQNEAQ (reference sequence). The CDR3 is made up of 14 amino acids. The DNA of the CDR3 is TGTTCCAGCAGCTCACTTTCTAGCACAGATACGCAGTATTTT. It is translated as CSSSSLSSTDTQYF.

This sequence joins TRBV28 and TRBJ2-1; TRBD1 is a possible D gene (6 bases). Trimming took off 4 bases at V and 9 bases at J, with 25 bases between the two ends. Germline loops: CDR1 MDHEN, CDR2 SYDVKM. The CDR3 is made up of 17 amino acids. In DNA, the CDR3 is TGTGCCAGCAGTTCCCCCGCAGGGGCATTCGGCTACGGTGAGCAGTTCTTC. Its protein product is CASSSPAGAFGYGEQFF.

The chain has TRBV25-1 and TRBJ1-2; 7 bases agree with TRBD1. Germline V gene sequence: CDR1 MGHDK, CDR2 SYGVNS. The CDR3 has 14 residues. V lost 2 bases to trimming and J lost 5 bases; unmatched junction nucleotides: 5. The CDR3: CASSEQDRYYGYTF. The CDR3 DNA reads TGTGCCAGCAGTGAACAGGACAGGTATTATGGCTACACCTTC.

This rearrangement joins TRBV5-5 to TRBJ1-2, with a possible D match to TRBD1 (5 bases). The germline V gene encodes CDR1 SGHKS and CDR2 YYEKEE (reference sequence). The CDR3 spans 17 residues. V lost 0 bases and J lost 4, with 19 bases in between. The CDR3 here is CASSLEGPYTVFYGYTF. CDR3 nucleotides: TGTGCCAGCAGCTTGGAGGGGCCCTATACAGTTTTCTATGGCTACACCTTC.

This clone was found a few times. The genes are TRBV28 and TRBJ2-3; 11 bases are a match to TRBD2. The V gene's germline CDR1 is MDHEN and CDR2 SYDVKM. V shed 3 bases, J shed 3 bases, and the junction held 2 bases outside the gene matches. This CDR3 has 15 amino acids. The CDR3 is CASSLGTSGTDTQYF. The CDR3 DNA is TGTGCCAGCAGTTTGGGGACTAGCGGAACAGATACGCAGTATTTT. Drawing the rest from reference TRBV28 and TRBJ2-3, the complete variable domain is DVKVTQSSRYLVKRTGEKVFLECVQDMDHENMFWYRQDPGLGLRLIYFSYDVKMKEKGDIPEGYSVSREKKERFSLILESASTNQTSMYLCASSLGTSGTDTQYFGPGTRLTVL.

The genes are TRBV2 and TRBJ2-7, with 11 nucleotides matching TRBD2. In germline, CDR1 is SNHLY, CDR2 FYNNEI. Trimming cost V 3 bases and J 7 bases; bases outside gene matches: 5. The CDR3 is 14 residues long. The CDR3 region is CASSDSGRGGEQYF. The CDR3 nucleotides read TGTGCCAGCAGTGATAGCGGGAGGGGAGGGGAGCAGTACTTC.

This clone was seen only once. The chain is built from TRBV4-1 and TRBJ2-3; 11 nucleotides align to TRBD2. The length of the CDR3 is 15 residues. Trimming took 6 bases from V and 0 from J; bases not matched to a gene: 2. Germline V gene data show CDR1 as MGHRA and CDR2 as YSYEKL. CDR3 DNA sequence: TGCGCCAGCAGGTGGACTAGCGGGAGCACAGATACGCAGTATTTT. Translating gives CASRWTSGSTDTQYF.

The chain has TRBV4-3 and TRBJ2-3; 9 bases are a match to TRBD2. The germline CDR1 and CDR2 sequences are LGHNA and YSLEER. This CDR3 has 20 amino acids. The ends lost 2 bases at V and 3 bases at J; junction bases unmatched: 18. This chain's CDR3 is CASSQFSGRGGLGGTDTQYF. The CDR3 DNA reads TGCGCCAGCAGCCAATTTTCGGGGCGGGGGGGCCTTGGTGGGACAGATACGCAGTATTTT.

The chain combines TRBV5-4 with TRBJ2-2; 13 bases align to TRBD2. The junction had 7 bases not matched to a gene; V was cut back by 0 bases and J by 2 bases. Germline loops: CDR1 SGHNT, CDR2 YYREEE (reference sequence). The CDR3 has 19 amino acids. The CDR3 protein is CASSLELTGLAGNTGELFF. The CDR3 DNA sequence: TGTGCCAGCAGCTTGGAGCTGACGGGACTAGCGGGAAACACCGGGGAGCTGTTTTTT.

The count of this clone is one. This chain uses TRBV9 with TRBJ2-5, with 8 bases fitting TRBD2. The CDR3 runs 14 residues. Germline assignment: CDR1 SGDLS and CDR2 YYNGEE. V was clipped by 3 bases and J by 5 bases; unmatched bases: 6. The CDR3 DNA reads TGTGCCAGCAGCGCGGGACTAGGGCGGGAGACCCAGTACTTC. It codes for CASSAGLGRETQYF.

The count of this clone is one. Here the CDR3 DNA reads TGTGCCAGCAGCTTTCCCGGAACGATGGGCAGTCTGGCTGGCTACACCTTC. Its protein product is CASSFPGTMGSLAGYTF. The chain joins TRBV7-9 to TRBJ1-2; D remains unclear. Germline V gene sequence: CDR1 SEHNR, CDR2 FQNEAQ (reference sequence). V was trimmed by 3 bases and J by 7 bases, leaving 24 bases between them. The CDR3 is 17 residues long.

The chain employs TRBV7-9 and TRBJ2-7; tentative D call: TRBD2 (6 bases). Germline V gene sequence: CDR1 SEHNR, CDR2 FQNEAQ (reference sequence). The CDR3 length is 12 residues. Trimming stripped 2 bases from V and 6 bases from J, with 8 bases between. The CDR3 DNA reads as TGTGCCAGCAGCTTACGGCGGGGCGAGCAGTACTTC. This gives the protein CASSLRRGEQYF.

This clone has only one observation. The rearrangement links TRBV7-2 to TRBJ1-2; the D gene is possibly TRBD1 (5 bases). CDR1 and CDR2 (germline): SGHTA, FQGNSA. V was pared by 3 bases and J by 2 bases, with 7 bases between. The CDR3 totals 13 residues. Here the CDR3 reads CASSFAGNYGYTF. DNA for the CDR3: TGTGCCAGCAGCTTCGCAGGGAACTATGGCTACACCTTC.

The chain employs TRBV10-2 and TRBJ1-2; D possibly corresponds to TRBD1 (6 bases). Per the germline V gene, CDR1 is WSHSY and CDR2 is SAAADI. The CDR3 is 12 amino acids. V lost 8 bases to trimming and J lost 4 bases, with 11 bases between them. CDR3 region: CASLDRLYGYTF. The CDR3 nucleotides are TGCGCCAGCCTAGACAGGCTCTATGGCTACACCTTC.

The CDR3 bases are TGTGCCAGCAGCCCCGGGACAAATCCCTACAATGAGCAGTTCTTC. It codes for CASSPGTNPYNEQFF. The chain links TRBV11-3 to TRBJ2-1, with D maybe TRBD1 (6 bases). The germline V gene encodes CDR1 SGHNT and CDR2 YENEEA. Trimming stripped 5 bases from V and 2 bases from J, with 13 bases between. This CDR3 spans 15 amino acids.

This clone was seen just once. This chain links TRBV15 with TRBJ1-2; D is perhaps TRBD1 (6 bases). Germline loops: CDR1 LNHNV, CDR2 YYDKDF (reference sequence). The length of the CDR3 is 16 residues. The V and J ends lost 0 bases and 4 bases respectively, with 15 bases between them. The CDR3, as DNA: TGTGCCACCAGCAGAGATAATGCACAGGGTCCCTATGGCTACACCTTC. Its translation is CATSRDNAQGPYGYTF.

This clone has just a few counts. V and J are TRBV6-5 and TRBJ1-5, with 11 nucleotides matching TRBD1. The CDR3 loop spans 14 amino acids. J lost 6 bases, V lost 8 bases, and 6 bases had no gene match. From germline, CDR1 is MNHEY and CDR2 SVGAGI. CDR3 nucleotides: TGTGCCAGCTTAATGGACAGGGGGCCTCAGCCCCAGCATTTT. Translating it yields CASLMDRGPQPQHF.